Shown below are 28 T cell receptor beta chains from a single sample sequenced in a study of cytomegalovirus exposure and HLA in healthy donors. The PCR contained 60 Vbeta and 13 Jbeta primers. Sequenced by immunoSEQ multiplex PCR; TCRdb stores in-frame clones only, minus some. Recorded for this sample: approximately 120,000 clones. Specimen: PBMCs. The source is a man aged 35 to 55 in good health and CMV-seronegative.

The V and J genes are TRBV2 and TRBJ2-7; the D gene is possibly TRBD1 (5 bases). Deletions cut 5 bases from V and 12 bases from J, with 11 bases between. The CDR3 contains 10 residues. CDR1 and CDR2 from the germline V gene are SNHLY and FYNNEI. CDR3 DNA: TGTGCCAGCAGTATTACAAGGGGGTACTTC. Its translation: CASSITRGYF.

The gene calls are TRBV6-5 and TRBJ1-2; 10 nucleotides align to TRBD1. With V trimmed by 5 bases and J by 4 bases, 7 bases remained unmatched. CDR3 length equals 15 residues. From germline, CDR1 is MNHEY and CDR2 SVGAGI. CDR3: CASSPRGQGIYGYTF. For the CDR3, the DNA is TGTGCCAGCAGTCCTAGGGGACAGGGGATCTATGGCTACACCTTC.

The chain links TRBV2 to TRBJ2-3; D is uncertain. The germline gives CDR1 SNHLY, CDR2 FYNNEI. Between the trimmed V and J ends, which lost 4 bases and 9 bases, there was a span of 11 bases. The CDR3 length is 12 residues. CDR3 loop: CASSASLETQYF. CDR3 in DNA: TGTGCCAGCAGTGCCTCTCTAGAAACGCAGTATTTT.

The chain uses TRBV6-1 and TRBJ1-2, with D possibly matching TRBD1 (5 bases). The germline CDR1 and CDR2 sequences are MNHNS and SASEGT. The CDR3 extends over 12 amino acids. The germline V and J ends were trimmed by 6 bases and 2 bases, with 7 bases remaining between them. The CDR3 DNA follows: TGTGCCAGCAGCCGACAGAACTATGGCTACACCTTC. This translates into CASSRQNYGYTF.

Of note for this clone: This same CDR3 is encoded by further DNA sequences in the sample. The chain links TRBV28 to TRBJ2-7; D possibly corresponds to TRBD1 (6 bases). Germline CDR1 and CDR2: MDHEN and SYDVKM. The CDR3 extends over 18 amino acids. Trimming took off 6 bases at V and 2 bases at J, with 26 bases between the two ends. The CDR3 reads CASSAPGQIPLKAYEQYF. CDR3 sequence (DNA): TGTGCCAGCAGCGCCCCGGGACAAATCCCCCTTAAAGCCTACGAGCAGTACTTC.

V and J are TRBV5-1 and TRBJ1-3; no firm D call. Germline V gene data show CDR1 as SGHRS and CDR2 as YFSETQ. V was shortened by 4 bases and J by 0 bases, with 11 bases between the two germline ends. The CDR3 is 15 amino acids. The CDR3, as DNA: TGCGCCAGCAGCGCTGACGGAGGCTCTGGAAACACCATATATTTT. As protein: CASSADGGSGNTIYF.

The genes are TRBV27 and TRBJ1-3, with 7 bases lining up with TRBD1. CDR3 length: 16 residues. Trimming removed 6 bases from V and 5 bases from J; junction bases left unmatched: 13. The germline V gene encodes CDR1 MNHEY and CDR2 SMNVEV (reference sequence). CDR3 nucleotide sequence: TGTGCCAGCAGGTTACTGACAGGGTTCGAAAGAAACACCATATATTTT. Translating it yields CASRLLTGFERNTIYF.

The chain employs TRBV30 and TRBJ1-6, with D unresolved. This CDR3 comprises 14 residues. V was shortened by 0 bases and J by 7 bases, with 10 bases between the two germline ends. Looked up from germline, CDR1 is GTSNPN and CDR2 is SVGIG (reference sequence). The chain's CDR3 is CAWSVVGSNSPLHF. CDR3 sequence (DNA): TGTGCCTGGAGTGTTGTGGGGAGCAATTCACCCCTCCACTTT.

The CDR3 DNA is TGTGCCATCAGTGCACTAGAAGCGGTCCAGGGGGCCCAGTACTTC. It specifies CAISALEAVQGAQYF. The rearrangement joins TRBV10-3 to TRBJ2-5; the match to TRBD1 covers 7 bases. Germline CDR1 and CDR2: ENHRY and SYGVKD. The trim removed 4 bases at V and 9 bases at J, leaving 14 bases unmatched. The CDR3 runs to 15 residues.

The CDR3, as DNA: TGTGCCAGTGGGACAGGGGTGGGCACCGGGGAGCTGTTTTTT. This gives the protein CASGTGVGTGELFF. The chain combines TRBV2 with TRBJ2-2; 10 bases align to TRBD1. The germline V gene encodes CDR1 SNHLY and CDR2 FYNNEI. The ends lost 9 bases at V and 4 bases at J; junction bases unmatched: 5. The CDR3 covers 14 residues.

The rearrangement joins TRBV5-1 to TRBJ1-5; D gene ambiguous. There are 13 residues in the CDR3. The germline gives CDR1 SGHRS, CDR2 YFSETQ. Trimming pared 0 bases from V and 6 bases from J, leaving 7 bases between. For the CDR3, the DNA is TGCGCCAGCAGCTTGGATCCGCGTCAGCCCCAGCATTTT. Protein product: CASSLDPRQPQHF.

CDR3 coding DNA: TGTGCCAGCAGCTTAGGTCTCCCGGGTACGGGAAACACCATATATTTT. Translation: CASSLGLPGTGNTIYF. This chain links TRBV11-2 with TRBJ1-3, with unresolved D. The V gene lost 1 base and the J gene lost 4 bases, with 14 bases spanning the gap. The CDR3 sequence is 16 residues long. The germline CDR1 and CDR2 sequences are SGHAT and FQNNGV.

This rearrangement joins TRBV5-1 to TRBJ2-2; 9 bases agree with TRBD2. Germline-derived CDR1 and CDR2 are SGHRS and YFSETQ. The CDR3 spans 15 residues. V shed 5 bases and J 4 bases; nucleotides not matched to a gene: 6. The CDR3 DNA follows: TGCGCCAGCAGGTTAGCGGGAGTGGTCACCGGGGAGCTGTTTTTT. It yields the protein CASRLAGVVTGELFF.

The chain links TRBV18 to TRBJ2-7; 7 bases are a match to TRBD2. CDR3 length equals 15 residues. V trimming: 4 bases; J trimming: 3 bases; junction bases outside the gene matches: 9. CDR1 KGHSH and CDR2 LQKENI come from the germline V gene. The CDR3 DNA sequence: TGTGCCAGCTCACTTATAGCGGGTATGATCTACGAGCAGTACTTC. Its translation is CASSLIAGMIYEQYF.

The chain uses TRBV15 and TRBJ2-1; the match to TRBD1 covers 9 bases. This CDR3 spans 15 amino acids. Looked up from germline, CDR1 is LNHNV and CDR2 is YYDKDF (reference sequence). V gave up 2 bases and J gave up 7 bases; unmatched junction bases: 6. The CDR3 spells CATSRFGQGLNEQFF. The CDR3 nucleotides are TGTGCCACCAGCAGATTCGGACAGGGGTTGAATGAGCAGTTCTTC.

J is TRBJ1-5 and V is TRBV6-5; D gene unclear. The CDR3 covers 15 residues. V was clipped by 4 bases and J by 0 bases, with 10 bases between them. Germline-derived CDR1 and CDR2 are MNHEY and SVGAGI. DNA of the CDR3: TGTGCCAGCAGTTCCCTTTCGTATAGCAATCAGCCCCAGCATTTT. Protein sequence: CASSSLSYSNQPQHF.

V usage is TRBV30 and J usage is TRBJ1-5, with 11 positions matching TRBD1. Trimming cost V 2 bases and J 5 bases; bases outside gene matches: 14. This CDR3 contains 18 residues. CDR1 is GTSNPN and CDR2 is SVGIG in the germline V gene (reference sequence). The CDR3 nucleotides read TGTGCCTGGAGTCACGCCTGGGGACAGGGGGACAGTCATCAGCCCCAGCATTTT. Its protein product is CAWSHAWGQGDSHQPQHF.

V gene TRBV20-1 combines with J gene TRBJ2-7; 7 bases are shared with TRBD1. Unmatched junction bases numbered 0, after V lost 0 bases and J lost 7 bases. Germline loops: CDR1 DFQATT, CDR2 SNEGSKA (reference sequence). The CDR3 extends over 11 amino acids. The CDR3 DNA reads as TGCAGTGCTAGAGAGGACAGGGAGCAGTACTTC. Its protein is CSAREDREQYF.

The chain employs TRBV7-9 and TRBJ2-7; no definite D call. This CDR3 has 15 residues. With 2 bases removed from V and 0 bases from J, the gap between germline ends came to 11 bases. Germline CDR1 SEHNR, CDR2 FQNEAQ (reference sequence). CDR3 loop: CASSLSDDFSYEQYF. Here the CDR3 DNA reads TGTGCCAGCAGCTTAAGTGATGACTTCTCCTACGAGCAGTACTTC.

The chain is built from TRBV9 and TRBJ1-3; D is uncertain. CDR1 is SGDLS, CDR2 YYNGEE, per germline. The CDR3 has 16 amino acids. The V and J ends lost 0 bases and 0 bases respectively, with 10 bases between them. The CDR3 is CASSVGNSYSGNTIYF. The CDR3 DNA is TGTGCCAGCAGCGTAGGAAACTCCTACTCTGGAAACACCATATATTTT.

The CDR3 loop reads CASSPGQLYGYTF. The DNA for the CDR3 is TGTGCCAGCTCTCCGGGACAGCTCTATGGCTACACCTTC. The J gene is TRBJ1-2, the V gene TRBV18; TRBD1 matches at 7 bases. Germline V CDR1 and CDR2: KGHSH, LQKENI. CDR3 length: 13 residues. V shed 6 bases, J shed 4 bases, and the junction held 5 bases outside the gene matches.

The rearrangement links TRBV11-2 to TRBJ1-1, with 7 bases lining up with TRBD1. V trimming: 5 bases; J trimming: 2 bases; junction bases outside the gene matches: 2. The CDR3 loop spans 13 amino acids. Germline CDR1 reads SGHAT; CDR2 reads FQNNGV. CDR3 DNA sequence: TGTGCCAGCAGCCGGGACAGTAACACTGAAGCTTTCTTT. Its translation: CASSRDSNTEAFF.

The rearrangement uses TRBV6-1 and TRBJ1-6; no firm D call. V dropped 2 bases and J dropped 4 bases, with 9 bases sitting between them. The CDR3 contains 15 residues. Looked up from germline, CDR1 is MNHNS and CDR2 is SASEGT. The CDR3 sequence is CASSEWSDYNSPLHF. As DNA, the CDR3 is TGTGCCAGCAGTGAATGGTCAGATTATAATTCACCCCTCCACTTT.

The chain joins TRBV7-2 to TRBJ1-1, with 7 bases lining up with TRBD1. Germline lookup yields CDR1 SGHTA and CDR2 FQGNSA. This CDR3 contains 13 residues. With V trimmed by 2 bases and J by 7 bases, 4 bases remained unmatched. CDR3 sequence reads: CASSLIRTGEAFF. In DNA, the CDR3 is TGTGCCAGCAGCTTAATCCGGACAGGTGAAGCTTTCTTT.

The chain joins TRBV5-1 to TRBJ2-1; 7 bases agree with TRBD2. V lost 7 bases, J lost 7 bases, and 11 bases stayed unmatched. Germline CDR1 is SGHRS and CDR2 is YFSETQ. CDR3 length: 14 amino acids. The CDR3 protein is CASGLGLAVNEQFF. The CDR3 DNA follows: TGCGCCAGCGGTTTAGGGCTAGCGGTAAATGAGCAGTTCTTC.

The chain combines TRBV19 with TRBJ2-7; 7 bases fit TRBD2. The germline CDR1 and CDR2 sequences are LNHDA and SQIVND (reference sequence). The CDR3 is 14 amino acids. V lost 3 bases to trimming and J lost 0 bases; unmatched junction nucleotides: 2. The CDR3 loop reads CASSIGTTSYEQYF. The CDR3 bases are TGTGCCAGTAGTATCGGGACTACCTCCTACGAGCAGTACTTC.

J is TRBJ2-1 and V is TRBV2; D uncertain. The CDR3 has 16 amino acids. Germline loops: CDR1 SNHLY, CDR2 FYNNEI. With 5 bases removed from V and 12 bases from J, the gap between germline ends came to 26 bases. CDR3 sequence reads: CASSPILGEATPRQFF. Here the CDR3 DNA reads TGTGCCAGCAGTCCAATTTTAGGAGAGGCGACCCCTAGGCAGTTCTTC.

The rearrangement uses TRBV7-6 and TRBJ1-1; 8 bases align to TRBD1. Germline V gene data show CDR1 as SGHVS and CDR2 as FNYEAQ. The CDR3 sequence is 15 residues long. Germline trimming cut 1 base from V and 4 bases from J; bases unmatched to any gene: 5. The CDR3 reads CASSLVGQGGTEAFF. DNA for the CDR3: TGTGCCAGCAGCTTAGTCGGACAGGGCGGCACTGAAGCTTTCTTT.